This TCR beta chain originates from a study of cytomegalovirus exposure and HLA in healthy donors. The germline V gene has CDR1 SGHTA and CDR2 FQGNSA. The CDR3 runs 17 residues. J was trimmed by 0 bases and V by 5 bases; bases with no gene match: 6. Study conclusions and caveats: There were reportedly fewer N-insertions in an Asian-associated ancestry cluster than the approximately 700-donor mean, in a later analysis. The study labeled around 160 TCR beta chains cytomegalovirus-associated. When analyzed later, a missense DCLRE1C variant was found to be linked to TCR beta V- and J-gene trimming.

The PCR used 60 Vbeta and 13 Jbeta primers. This table comes from immunoSEQ multiplex PCR, and its TCRdb copy is limited to in-frame clones, with some not included. The repertoire includes 170,000 or so clones, about 88% of them detected once, and approximately 2% sits in the top ten. This clone was seen just once. Its matching antigen is unknown. This chain links TRBV7-2 with TRBJ2-5; 13 nucleotides agree with TRBD2. The source of this sequence is a woman aged 18-35 years in good health and CMV-seronegative. The specimen sequenced was PBMCs. In DNA, the CDR3 is TGTGCCAGCAGCCCCGAACTAGCGGGGGGGTACCAAGAGACCCAGTACTTC. Amino acids: CASSPELAGGYQETQYF.